This is a list of T cell receptor beta chains from one sample in a study of cytomegalovirus exposure and HLA in healthy donors. Profiled with immunoSEQ multiplex PCR; TCRdb holds only in-frame clones, not every one. Counted here are about 56,000 clones, 95% to 97% occurring once; the ten biggest clones make up 0.95% to 1.5%. The specimen was PBMCs. Source of these receptors: a woman between 18 and 29 years old in good health and CMV-seronegative. Each CDR3 is given with its conserved first and last residue. The order of the fields is clone size, D gene, J gene, V gene, CDR3 protein, CDR3 DNA. The D gene is left open where the match is weak. Some rows have no size entry. The others give once, few or many, or a class for an expanded clone.

-,TRBD1,TRBJ2-7,TRBV11-2,CASSTRAPRQGHEQYF,TGTGCCAGCAGCACTCGAGCCCCCAGACAGGGCCACGAGCAGTACTTC
-,-,TRBJ1-1,TRBV21-1,CASSKIRGGPGTEAFF,TGTGCCAGCAGCAAAATCCGGGGGGGCCCGGGGACTGAAGCTTTCTTT
-,TRBD1,TRBJ2-1,TRBV7-2,CASSLAGTGVDNEQFF,TGTGCCAGCAGCTTGGCCGGGACAGGGGTGGACAATGAGCAGTTCTTC
-,-,TRBJ2-7,TRBV4-2,CASSQDERGFYEQYF,TGTGCCAGCAGCCAAGACGAACGCGGGTTTTACGAGCAGTACTTC
-,-,TRBJ2-3,TRBV6-6,CASRMGLRTDTQYF,TGTGCCAGCCGAATGGGCCTCCGCACAGATACGCAGTATTTT
-,-,TRBJ2-7,TRBV6-5,CASSYFLDAYEQYF,TGTGCCAGCAGTTATTTTCTAGACGCCTACGAGCAGTACTTC
-,-,TRBJ2-7,TRBV27,CASSLGGSSYEQYF,TGTGCCAGCAGTTTAGGGGGCTCGTCCTACGAGCAGTACTTC
-,TRBD1,TRBJ2-5,TRBV5-6,CASSLGFGTGVVETQYF,TGTGCCAGCAGCTTGGGATTCGGGACAGGGGTAGTAGAGACCCAGTACTTC
once,-,TRBJ2-1,TRBV15,CATSRDREHNEQFF,TGTGCCACCAGCAGAGACCGGGAGCACAATGAGCAGTTCTTC
-,-,TRBJ2-2,TRBV7-9,CASSLGGWRELFF,TGTGCCAGCAGCTTAGGCGGGTGGCGGGAGCTGTTTTTT
-,-,TRBJ2-1,TRBV4-3,CASSPREGLGYNEQFF,TGCGCCAGCAGCCCCCGGGAAGGATTGGGGTACAATGAGCAGTTCTTC
-,TRBD2,TRBJ2-1,TRBV9,CASSLGLAGVNEQFF,TGTGCCAGCAGCCTCGGACTAGCGGGAGTCAATGAGCAGTTCTTC
-,TRBD2,TRBJ2-5,TRBV4-2,CASSQDGWPGGGQETQYF,TGTGCCAGCAGCCAAGACGGTTGGCCGGGGGGTGGCCAAGAGACCCAGTACTTC
-,-,TRBJ1-5,TRBV7-2,CASSLGRVDNQPQHF,TGTGCCAGCAGCTTGGGCAGGGTAGACAATCAGCCCCAGCATTTT
-,TRBD2,TRBJ2-1,TRBV5-1,CASSLAGTSGWSSYNEQFF,TGCGCCAGCAGCTTGGCCGGGACTAGCGGGTGGAGCTCCTACAATGAGCAGTTCTTC
-,TRBD1,TRBJ2-7,TRBV11-2,CASSLDGWRTGSDF,TGTGCCAGCAGCTTAGATGGGTGGCGGACAGGGAGCGACTTC
-,-,TRBJ1-1,TRBV7-2,CASSLALTASGTEAFF,TGTGCCAGCAGCTTAGCCCTGACGGCTAGTGGCACTGAAGCTTTCTTT
-,-,TRBJ2-2,TRBV7-6,CASSLSGADRPGELFF,TGTGCCAGCAGCTTATCAGGGGCCGATCGTCCGGGGGAGCTGTTTTTT
few,TRBD1,TRBJ2-7,TRBV27,CASSPNRGREQYF,TGTGCCAGCAGCCCCAACAGGGGCCGCGAGCAGTACTTC
-,TRBD1,TRBJ2-7,TRBV13,CASSTRQGEQYF,TGTGCCAGCAGCACCCGACAGGGCGAGCAGTACTTC
-,TRBD2,TRBJ2-7,TRBV10-2,CASRWASGGTVEQYF,TGCGCCAGCAGGTGGGCTAGCGGGGGGACGGTTGAGCAGTACTTC
-,TRBD2,TRBJ2-7,TRBV11-2,CASSLAGGNSYEQYF,TGTGCCAGCAGCTTAGCGGGGGGGAACTCCTACGAGCAGTACTTC
-,-,TRBJ1-3,TRBV7-2,CASRLAGSSGNTIYF,TGTGCCAGCAGGCTAGCGGGCAGCTCTGGAAACACCATATATTTT
-,-,TRBJ1-1,TRBV7-3,CASSPATGSTEAFF,TGTGCCAGCAGCCCTGCGACAGGTTCGACTGAAGCTTTCTTT
once,TRBD1,TRBJ2-7,TRBV7-6,CASSLRTGGPYEQYF,TGTGCCAGCAGCTTAAGGACAGGGGGACCCTACGAGCAGTACTTC
-,TRBD2,TRBJ2-7,TRBV4-3,CASSQGGGLGYEQYF,TGCGCCAGCAGCCAAGGGGGGGGACTAGGCTACGAGCAGTACTTC
-,-,TRBJ1-2,TRBV30,CAWRGGGYGYTF,TGTGCCTGGAGGGGAGGAGGGTATGGCTACACCTTC
-,-,TRBJ2-2,TRBV4-3,CASSPAAGLSTGELFF,TGCGCCAGCAGCCCCGCGGCGGGCCTATCCACCGGGGAGCTGTTTTTT
-,TRBD2,TRBJ2-4,TRBV5-4,CASSKGLAGEGNIQYF,TGTGCCAGCAGCAAGGGACTAGCGGGGGAGGGAAACATTCAGTACTTC
-,-,TRBJ2-5,TRBV15,CATSRDLGQGEETQYF,TGTGCCACCAGCAGAGATCTGGGGCAGGGTGAGGAGACCCAGTACTTC
-,TRBD2,TRBJ2-1,TRBV6-6,CASSTLAGPYNEQFF,TGTGCCAGCAGTACGTTAGCGGGACCCTACAATGAGCAGTTCTTC
-,-,TRBJ1-3,TRBV10-2,CASSESGGNTIYF,TGCGCCAGCAGTGAGTCCGGTGGAAACACCATATATTTT
-,-,TRBJ2-1,TRBV30,CAWSVGLAPQGNEQFF,TGTGCCTGGAGTGTAGGGTTGGCTCCCCAGGGAAATGAGCAGTTCTTC
-,-,TRBJ2-2,TRBV13,CASSPQTGTPNTGELFF,TGTGCCAGCAGCCCACAGACCGGGACACCGAACACCGGGGAGCTGTTTTTT
-,TRBD1,TRBJ1-3,TRBV28,CASSSWTGGHYTGNTIYF,TGTGCCAGCAGTTCCTGGACAGGGGGCCACTATACAGGAAACACCATATATTTT
-,TRBD1,TRBJ1-1,TRBV5-1,CASSLNRQGEGQWAFF,TGCGCCAGCAGCTTAAATCGACAGGGTGAGGGCCAGTGGGCTTTCTTT
-,-,TRBJ1-1,TRBV9,CASSPPMNTEAFF,TGTGCCAGCAGCCCCCCCATGAACACTGAAGCTTTCTTT
-,-,TRBJ2-1,TRBV19,CASSRQNSYNEQFF,TGTGCCAGTAGCCGTCAGAACTCCTACAATGAGCAGTTCTTC
once,-,TRBJ2-2,TRBV28,CATGTGELFF,TGTGCCACCGGCACCGGGGAGCTGTTTTTT
-,TRBD1,TRBJ2-1,TRBV28,CATSTGGYNEQFF,TGTGCCACCTCGACAGGGGGCTACAATGAGCAGTTCTTC
-,-,TRBJ1-2,TRBV2,CASISGGGYGYTF,TGTGCCAGCATTAGTGGGGGCGGCTATGGCTACACCTTC
few,-,TRBJ2-4,TRBV27,CASRTGSPLAKNIQYF,TGTGCCAGCAGGACCGGGTCACCCCTGGCCAAAAACATTCAGTACTTC
-,-,TRBJ1-1,TRBV29-1,CSVGRGTEAFF,TGCAGCGTTGGAAGAGGGACTGAAGCTTTCTTT
-,-,TRBJ2-7,TRBV28,CASGGSGYEQYF,TGTGCCAGCGGGGGTAGCGGATACGAGCAGTACTTC
-,TRBD2,TRBJ2-1,TRBV11-1,CASSLAPGTSGYNEQFF,TGTGCCAGCAGCTTAGCTCCCGGGACTAGCGGCTACAATGAGCAGTTCTTC
-,-,TRBJ1-2,TRBV28,CASSLSRRGGYTF,TGTGCCAGCAGTTTATCCCGACGAGGAGGCTACACCTTC
-,TRBD2,TRBJ2-7,TRBV27,CASSPGTIRAREQYF,TGTGCCAGCAGTCCAGGGACTATTAGGGCCCGCGAGCAGTACTTC
-,-,TRBJ1-1,TRBV2,CASSEGEGVTEAFF,TGTGCCAGCAGTGAAGGTGAGGGGGTCACTGAAGCTTTCTTT
-,-,TRBJ2-1,TRBV7-8,CASTQGSGVGDEQFF,TGTGCCAGCACCCAGGGTTCGGGGGTGGGCGATGAGCAGTTCTTC
-,TRBD1,TRBJ2-6,TRBV28,CASTTMVGWDRPNNSGANVLTF,TGTGCCAGCACCACTATGGTGGGCTGGGACAGGCCCAATAACTCTGGGGCCAACGTCCTGACTTTC
-,TRBD2,TRBJ2-3,TRBV5-1,CASSLELAGAGTDTQYF,TGCGCCAGCAGCTTGGAACTAGCGGGGGCGGGGACAGATACGCAGTATTTT
-,-,TRBJ2-3,TRBV7-6,CASRGRGRIDTQYF,TGTGCCAGCAGGGGGAGAGGACGAATAGATACGCAGTATTTT
-,-,TRBJ1-2,TRBV4-3,CASSPFEGHDNYGYTF,TGCGCCAGCAGCCCCTTTGAGGGACACGATAACTATGGCTACACCTTC
-,TRBD1,TRBJ2-5,TRBV7-2,CASSPGTGGETQYF,TGTGCCAGCAGCCCAGGGACAGGGGGAGAGACCCAGTACTTC
-,TRBD2,TRBJ2-7,TRBV7-9,CASTPGGFRGPWDEQYF,TGTGCCAGCACCCCCGGGGGGTTTCGGGGACCCTGGGACGAGCAGTACTTC
-,TRBD1,TRBJ2-2,TRBV2,CASSARGQGIPGELFF,TGTGCCAGCAGCGCCCGGGGACAGGGGATCCCCGGGGAGCTGTTTTTT
few,TRBD2,TRBJ2-1,TRBV10-2,CASRAGPPGNEQFF,TGCGCCAGCAGAGCGGGACCCCCGGGCAATGAGCAGTTCTTC
few,TRBD2,TRBJ2-7,TRBV10-3,CATGGGQHWNEQYF,TGTGCCACCGGGGGGGGACAACACTGGAACGAGCAGTACTTC
-,-,TRBJ2-3,TRBV7-9,CASSPLPRGGDTDTQYF,TGTGCCAGCAGCCCTCTCCCGAGGGGGGGCGACACAGATACGCAGTATTTT
-,-,TRBJ2-7,TRBV6-1,CASSEMVGVPYEQYF,TGTGCCAGCAGTGAGATGGTGGGAGTCCCCTACGAGCAGTACTTC